A single sample gave rise to the 7 T cell receptor beta chains below, sequenced in a study of T cells in Graves' hyperthyroidism and ophthalmopathy. Amplification yielded TCR beta CDR3 regions, with RNA transcripts as the source. Researchers ran a first-round RT-PCR on the TCR CDR3 using the HTBI primer set. TCRdb reprocessed the multiplex PCR reads via MiXCR and lists one record per CDR3 protein. Of under 800,000 distinct CDR3 sequences in the sample, roughly 15% were seen once. Sequencing input: blood. These receptors were obtained from a woman under 30 with Graves' hyperthyroidism.

This clonotype appeared a few times. The chain joins TRBV20-1 to TRBJ2-7, with 14 bases aligning to TRBD2. Germline V CDR1 and CDR2: DFQATT, SNEGSKA (reference sequence). Germline trimming cut 0 bases from V and 2 bases from J; bases unmatched to any gene: 9. The CDR3 covers 18 residues. The CDR3 region is CSARDVGTSGRVPYEQYF. In DNA, the CDR3 is TGCAGTGCTAGAGATGTTGGGACTAGCGGGAGAGTTCCCTACGAGCAGTACTTC.

This clonotype was seen a handful of times. The V call is TRBV9, the J call TRBJ2-3; no reliable D call. The V end lost 0 bases, the J end lost 6 bases, and 8 bases lay between the germline ends. Germline V gives CDR1 SGDLS, CDR2 YYNGEE. The CDR3 is 13 residues long. The CDR3 is CASSVAAWDTQYF. CDR3 in DNA: TGTGCCAGCAGCGTAGCCGCCTGGGATACGCAGTATTTT.

The chain is built from TRBV5-1 and TRBJ2-3; possibly TRBD1 for D (6 bases). The CDR3 consists of 15 residues. Germline assignment: CDR1 SGHRS and CDR2 YFSETQ. The V end lost 0 bases, the J end lost 0 bases, and 8 bases lay between the germline ends. In DNA form, the CDR3 reads TGCGCCAGCAGCTTGGACAGGGAGAGCACAGATACGCAGTATTTT. Translated: CASSLDRESTDTQYF.

The sample holds a few counts of this clonotype. This chain uses TRBV28 with TRBJ2-3, with no clear D. The length of the CDR3 is 14 residues. V lost 1 base and J 2 bases, leaving 7 bases between the germline ends. From germline, CDR1 is MDHEN and CDR2 SYDVKM. CDR3 coding DNA: TGTGCCAGCAGTTTATATGTGGTCACAGATACGCAGTATTTT. This encodes CASSLYVVTDTQYF.

This clonotype was found many times. The chain recombines TRBV2 with TRBJ2-3; D is undetermined. From germline, CDR1 is SNHLY and CDR2 FYNNEI. Trimming took off 9 bases at V and 1 base at J, with 8 bases between the two ends. The CDR3 sequence is 12 residues long. The CDR3 is CASGDRTDTQYF. Written as DNA, the CDR3 is TGTGCCAGTGGCGACCGCACAGATACGCAGTATTTT.

This clonotype was seen only a few times. The J gene is TRBJ2-7, the V gene TRBV20-1; 10 bases map to TRBD1. Unmatched junction bases numbered 5, after V lost 3 bases and J lost 3 bases. This CDR3 spans 14 amino acids. CDR1 is DFQATT and CDR2 is SNEGSKA in the germline V gene (reference sequence). The CDR3 here is CSASHGTGVYEQYF. The CDR3, as DNA: TGCAGTGCTAGTCATGGGACAGGGGTCTACGAGCAGTACTTC.

This clonotype was seen at least ten times. The chain couples TRBV12-3 or TRBV12-4 to TRBJ1-5; no clear D gene. The CDR3 has 12 residues. Trimming stripped 6 bases from V and 6 bases from J, with 9 bases between. Written as DNA, the CDR3 is TGTGCCAGCAGCTTTAACTTTCAGCCCCAGCATTTT. Its translation is CASSFNFQPQHF.